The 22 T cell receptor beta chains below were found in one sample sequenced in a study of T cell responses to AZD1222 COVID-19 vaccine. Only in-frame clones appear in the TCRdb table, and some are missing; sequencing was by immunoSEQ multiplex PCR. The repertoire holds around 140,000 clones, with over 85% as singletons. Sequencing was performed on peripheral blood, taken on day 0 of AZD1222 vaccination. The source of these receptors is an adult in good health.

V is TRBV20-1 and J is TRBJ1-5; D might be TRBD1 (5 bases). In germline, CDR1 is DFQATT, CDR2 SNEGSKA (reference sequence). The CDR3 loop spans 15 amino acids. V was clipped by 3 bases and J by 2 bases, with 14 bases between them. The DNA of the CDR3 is TGCAGTGCTAGTAGGGGAGGGCGAGGCAATCAGCCCCAGCATTTT. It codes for CSASRGGRGNQPQHF.

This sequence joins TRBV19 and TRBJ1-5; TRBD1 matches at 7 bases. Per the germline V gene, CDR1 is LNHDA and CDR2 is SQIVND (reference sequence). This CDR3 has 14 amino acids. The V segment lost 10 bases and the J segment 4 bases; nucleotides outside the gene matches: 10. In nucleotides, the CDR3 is TGTGCCACCAATTCACAGGGGCGAAATCAGCCCCAGCATTTT. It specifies CATNSQGRNQPQHF.

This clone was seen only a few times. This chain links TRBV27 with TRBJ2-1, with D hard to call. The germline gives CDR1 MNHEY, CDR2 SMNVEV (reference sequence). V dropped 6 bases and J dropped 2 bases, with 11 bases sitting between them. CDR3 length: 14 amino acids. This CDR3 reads CASSPNPTYNEQFF. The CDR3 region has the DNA TGTGCCAGCAGCCCCAACCCCACCTACAATGAGCAGTTCTTC.

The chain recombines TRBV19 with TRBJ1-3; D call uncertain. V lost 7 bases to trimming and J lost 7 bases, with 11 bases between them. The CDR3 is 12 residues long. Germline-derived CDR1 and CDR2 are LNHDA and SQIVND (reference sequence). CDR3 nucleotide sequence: TGTGCCAGTAATCCGGGCACGAACACCATATATTTT. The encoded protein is CASNPGTNTIYF.

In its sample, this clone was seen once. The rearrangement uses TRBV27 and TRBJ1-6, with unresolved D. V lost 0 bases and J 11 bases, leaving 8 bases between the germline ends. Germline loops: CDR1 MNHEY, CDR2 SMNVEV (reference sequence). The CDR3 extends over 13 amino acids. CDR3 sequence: CASSLSWVAPLHF. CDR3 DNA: TGTGCCAGCAGTTTATCTTGGGTAGCACCCCTCCACTTT.

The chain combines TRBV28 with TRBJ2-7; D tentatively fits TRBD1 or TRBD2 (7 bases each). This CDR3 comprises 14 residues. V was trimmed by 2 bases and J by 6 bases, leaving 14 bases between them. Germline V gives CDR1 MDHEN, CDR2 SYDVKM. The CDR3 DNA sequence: TGTGCCAGCAGTTTACTCGCAGGGGGGGGCGAGCAGTACTTC. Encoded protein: CASSLLAGGGEQYF.

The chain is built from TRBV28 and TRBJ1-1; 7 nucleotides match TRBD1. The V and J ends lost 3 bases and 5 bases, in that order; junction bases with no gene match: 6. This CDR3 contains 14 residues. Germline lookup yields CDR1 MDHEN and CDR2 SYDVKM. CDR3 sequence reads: CASSLRQGRTEAFF. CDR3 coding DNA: TGTGCCAGCAGTTTGAGACAGGGAAGGACTGAAGCTTTCTTT.

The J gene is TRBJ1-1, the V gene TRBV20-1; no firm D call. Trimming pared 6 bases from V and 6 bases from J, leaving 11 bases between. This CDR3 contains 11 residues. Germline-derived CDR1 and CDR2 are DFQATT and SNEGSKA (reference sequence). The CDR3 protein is CSAVKTAEAFF. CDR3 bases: TGCAGTGCCGTAAAAACGGCTGAAGCTTTCTTT.

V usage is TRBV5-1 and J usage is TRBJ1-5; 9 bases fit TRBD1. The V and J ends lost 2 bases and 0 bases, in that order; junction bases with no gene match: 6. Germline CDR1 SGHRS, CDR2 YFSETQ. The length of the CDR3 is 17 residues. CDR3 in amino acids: CASSLPGQGDSNQPQHF. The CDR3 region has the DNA TGCGCCAGCAGCTTACCGGGACAGGGAGATAGCAATCAGCCCCAGCATTTT.

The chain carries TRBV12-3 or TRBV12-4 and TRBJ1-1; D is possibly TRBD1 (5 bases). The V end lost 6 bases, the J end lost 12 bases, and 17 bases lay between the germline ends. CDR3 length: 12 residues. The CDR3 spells CASSSLTGGTFF. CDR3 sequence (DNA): TGTGCCAGCAGCTCCCTCACGGGGGGAACTTTCTTT.

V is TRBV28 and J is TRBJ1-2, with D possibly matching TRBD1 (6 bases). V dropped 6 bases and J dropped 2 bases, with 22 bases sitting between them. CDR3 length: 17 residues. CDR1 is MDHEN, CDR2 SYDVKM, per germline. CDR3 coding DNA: TGTGCCAGCAGACACACAGGGATAGTGGGAGTAAACTATGGCTACACCTTC. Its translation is CASRHTGIVGVNYGYTF.

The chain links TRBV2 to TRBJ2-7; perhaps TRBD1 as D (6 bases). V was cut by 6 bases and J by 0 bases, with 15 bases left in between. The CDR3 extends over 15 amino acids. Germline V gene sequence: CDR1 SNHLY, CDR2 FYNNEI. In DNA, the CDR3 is TGTGCCAGCAGAGCCGACAGGAGCAGCTCCTACGAGCAGTACTTC. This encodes CASRADRSSSYEQYF.

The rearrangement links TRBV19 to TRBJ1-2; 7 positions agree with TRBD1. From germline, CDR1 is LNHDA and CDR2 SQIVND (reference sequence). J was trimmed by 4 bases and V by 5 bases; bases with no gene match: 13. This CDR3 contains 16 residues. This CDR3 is CASSLSDRRAFYGYTF. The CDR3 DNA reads TGTGCCAGTAGTCTCTCGGACAGGCGAGCTTTCTATGGCTACACCTTC.

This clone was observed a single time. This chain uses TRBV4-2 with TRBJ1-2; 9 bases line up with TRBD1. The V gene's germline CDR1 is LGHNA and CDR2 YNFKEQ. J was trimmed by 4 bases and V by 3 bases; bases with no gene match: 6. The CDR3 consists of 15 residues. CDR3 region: CASSHPGQGGYGYTF. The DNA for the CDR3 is TGTGCCAGCAGCCACCCGGGACAGGGCGGCTATGGCTACACCTTC.

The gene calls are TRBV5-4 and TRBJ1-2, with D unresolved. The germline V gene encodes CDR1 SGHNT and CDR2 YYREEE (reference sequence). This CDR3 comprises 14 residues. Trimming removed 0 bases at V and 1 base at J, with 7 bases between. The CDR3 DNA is TGTGCCAGCAGCTTGGCTCAGTTTAACTATGGCTACACCTTC. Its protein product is CASSLAQFNYGYTF.

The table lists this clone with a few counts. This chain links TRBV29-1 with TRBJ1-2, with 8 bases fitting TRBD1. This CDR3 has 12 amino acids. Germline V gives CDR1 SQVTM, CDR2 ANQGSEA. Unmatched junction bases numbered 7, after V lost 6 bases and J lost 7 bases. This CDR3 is CSVPGGASGYTF. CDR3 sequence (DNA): TGCAGCGTGCCAGGGGGCGCTAGTGGCTACACCTTC.

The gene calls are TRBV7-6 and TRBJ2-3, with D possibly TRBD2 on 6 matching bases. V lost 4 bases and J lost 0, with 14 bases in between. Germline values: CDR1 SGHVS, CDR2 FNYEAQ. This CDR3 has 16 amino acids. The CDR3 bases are TGTGCCAGCAGCTCGGGGGTCTGGGGGAGCACAGATACGCAGTATTTT. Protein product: CASSSGVWGSTDTQYF.

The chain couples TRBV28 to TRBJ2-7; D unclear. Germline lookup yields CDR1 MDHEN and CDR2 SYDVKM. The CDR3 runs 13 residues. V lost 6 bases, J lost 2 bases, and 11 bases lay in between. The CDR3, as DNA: TGTGCCAGCAGAAGTTACAGAGCCTACGAGCAGTACTTC. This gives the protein CASRSYRAYEQYF.

Here the CDR3 reads CASSLQGGNQPQHF. DNA of the CDR3: TGTGCCAGCAGTTTACAGGGAGGCAATCAGCCCCAGCATTTT. This chain links TRBV27 with TRBJ1-5; the D gene is possibly TRBD1 (5 bases). The germline V gene encodes CDR1 MNHEY and CDR2 SMNVEV (reference sequence). V lost 2 bases, J lost 2 bases, and 7 bases lay in between. The CDR3 consists of 14 residues.

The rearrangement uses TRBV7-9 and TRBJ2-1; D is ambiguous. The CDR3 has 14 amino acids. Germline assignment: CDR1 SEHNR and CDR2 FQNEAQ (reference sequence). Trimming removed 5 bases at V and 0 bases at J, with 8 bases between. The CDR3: CASSQESSYNEQFF. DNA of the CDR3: TGTGCCAGCAGCCAGGAGAGCTCCTACAATGAGCAGTTCTTC.

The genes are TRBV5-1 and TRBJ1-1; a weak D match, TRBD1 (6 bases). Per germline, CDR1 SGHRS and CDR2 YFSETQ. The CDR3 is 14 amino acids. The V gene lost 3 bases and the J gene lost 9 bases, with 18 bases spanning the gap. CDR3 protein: CASSSTTGSEKAFF. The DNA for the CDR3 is TGCGCCAGCAGCTCCACCACAGGGTCGGAGAAAGCTTTCTTT.

The CDR3: CASSPKDYQETQYF. CDR3 coding DNA: TGTGCCAGCTCACCAAAGGACTACCAAGAGACCCAGTACTTC. This sequence joins TRBV18 and TRBJ2-5; possibly TRBD2 for D (5 bases). Germline CDR1 and CDR2: KGHSH and LQKENI. Trimming took 2 bases from V and 0 from J, leaving 7 bases between them. The CDR3 is 14 residues long.